The 21 T cell receptor beta chains in this list originate from one sample, sequenced in a study of molecular identifiers for immune sequencing clone quantification. TCRdb analysed the PCR reads with MiXCR anew, one entry per CDR3 protein. The sample lists roughly 97,000 distinct CDR3 sequences; 20% to 25% were seen once. Sequencing was performed on naive CD8+ T cells from blood, with Jurkat cell RNA spiked in. Subset noted: FACS-sorted CD8+CD4-CCR7+CD45RA+ naive T cells. The receptors derive from a human donor in good health. Some libraries in this study had Jurkat cell RNA spiked in.

Comments on this clonotype: A read error may explain this, as a much larger clone is one base away. It is likely a read error, because the conserved phenylalanine at the end of the CDR3 is missing. The chain couples TRBV4-3 to TRBJ1-3; no clear D. The germline CDR1 and CDR2 sequences are LGHNA and YSLEER. This CDR3 has 17 residues. V gave up 0 bases and J gave up 0 bases, with 12 bases separating them. The chain's CDR3 is CASSQDRNAFSGNTIYS. CDR3 sequence (DNA): TGCGCCAGCAGCCAAGATAGGAACGCCTTCTCTGGAAACACCATATATTCT.

In its sample, this clonotype was seen many times. The chain employs TRBV5-1 and TRBJ2-5; no firm D call. This CDR3 has 13 residues. Per germline, CDR1 SGHRS and CDR2 YFSETQ. Trimming removed 3 bases at V and 1 base at J, with 7 bases between. The CDR3 region is CASSWGTQETQYF. The CDR3 coding sequence is TGCGCCAGCAGCTGGGGAACCCAAGAGACCCAGTACTTC.

V is TRBV27 and J is TRBJ2-5; D remains ambiguous. The ends were cut back, 3 bases at V and 4 bases at J, with 6 bases in the middle. The germline V gene has CDR1 MNHEY and CDR2 SMNVEV (reference sequence). The CDR3 contains 12 residues. Here the CDR3 reads CASSLPPETQYF. The CDR3 nucleotides are TGTGCCAGCAGTTTGCCCCCAGAGACCCAGTACTTC.

This clonotype appeared many times. This chain joins TRBV7-6 and TRBJ2-5; D unresolved. With 0 bases removed from V and 5 bases from J, the gap between germline ends came to 10 bases. The germline CDR1 and CDR2 sequences are SGHVS and FNYEAQ. The CDR3 consists of 14 residues. The CDR3 protein is CASSLALPEETQYF. Written as DNA, the CDR3 is TGTGCCAGCAGCTTAGCGCTCCCGGAGGAGACCCAGTACTTC.

This chain links TRBV19 with TRBJ1-5, with 8 positions matching TRBD1. Trimming took 4 bases from V and 5 from J; bases not matched to a gene: 7. CDR1 and CDR2 from the germline V gene are LNHDA and SQIVND (reference sequence). There are 15 residues in the CDR3. The CDR3 nucleotides read TGTGCCAGTAGTACTTGGACAGGGTTTGATCAGCCCCAGCATTTT. Amino acids: CASSTWTGFDQPQHF.

The CDR3 here is CASSQAGGSQPQHF. CDR3 DNA sequence: TGTGCCAGCAGCCAAGCAGGGGGTAGTCAGCCCCAGCATTTT. The chain is built from TRBV14 and TRBJ1-5, with TRBD1 matching 7 bases. The CDR3 consists of 14 residues. Losses at the gene ends were 1 base for V and 6 bases for J; bases not matched to a gene: 3. Germline loops: CDR1 SGHDN, CDR2 FVKESK.

Details on this clonotype: A much larger clone sits a single nucleotide away, making a read error possible. The final CDR3 position lacks the conserved phenylalanine or tryptophan, pointing to a likely read error. The rearrangement joins TRBV7-3 to TRBJ2-1; TRBD2 matches at 13 bases. The CDR3 runs 17 residues. The J segment lost 4 bases and the V segment lost 5 bases, leaving 8 bases of the junction unmatched. Germline loops: CDR1 SGHTA, CDR2 FQGTGA. The chain's CDR3 is CASSPLGTSGIYNEQFL. DNA of the CDR3: TGTGCCAGCAGCCCCCTTGGGACTAGCGGGATATACAATGAGCAGTTCCTC.

This clonotype was counted a single time. This may arise from a read error, as a much more abundant clone is one base away. The chain recombines TRBV4-1 with TRBJ2-2; D is perhaps TRBD2 (5 bases). The CDR3 sequence is 14 residues long. Germline CDR1 and CDR2: MGHRA and YSYEKL. Here the CDR3 DNA reads TGCGCCAGCAGCCAAGACGGGAACACCGGGCAGCTGTTTTTT. It encodes CASSQDGNTGQLFF.

Turning to this clonotype: This may be a read error: a much more frequent sequence differs by one nucleotide. The V and J genes are TRBV28 and TRBJ2-6; maybe TRBD1 (6 bases). CDR3 length: 16 residues. CDR1 MDHEN and CDR2 SYDVKM come from the germline V gene. The germline V and J ends were trimmed by 8 bases and 4 bases, with 18 bases remaining between them. CDR3 sequence reads: CASRPGHHVGANVLTF. The CDR3 DNA reads TGTGCCAGCCGGCCGGGACACCACGTGGGGGCCAACGTCCTGACTTTC.

The V gene is TRBV11-3, the J gene TRBJ2-1; TRBD2 aligns across 7 bases. CDR3 length: 13 residues. The ends lost 5 bases at V and 7 bases at J; junction bases unmatched: 5. CDR1 and CDR2 from the germline V gene are SGHNT and YENEEA. CDR3 coding DNA: TGTGCCAGCAGCCCGGATAGCGGGAATGAGCAGTTCTTC. Its translation: CASSPDSGNEQFF.

This clonotype appeared many times. The chain has TRBV11-2 and TRBJ2-5; no definite D call. This CDR3 spans 15 amino acids. CDR1 SGHAT and CDR2 FQNNGV come from the germline V gene. V was cut by 0 bases and J by 2 bases, with 10 bases left in between. In DNA form, the CDR3 reads TGTGCCAGCAGCTTAGATTGGAGTATTCAAGAGACCCAGTACTTC. This sequence encodes CASSLDWSIQETQYF.

As for this clonotype: A much larger clone sits a single nucleotide away, making a read error possible. This chain links TRBV7-8 with TRBJ2-5; D may correspond to TRBD1 or TRBD2 (5 bases each). The germline gives CDR1 SGHVS, CDR2 FQNEAQ. This CDR3 contains 12 residues. This chain's CDR3 is CASTLSAGTQHF. Written as DNA, the CDR3 is TGTGCCAGCACCCTGTCTGCCGGGACCCAGCACTTC.

Comments on this clonotype: One base away lies a much larger clone, so this may be a sequencing read error. The rearrangement uses TRBV3-1 and TRBJ2-2; 8 bases match TRBD2. The CDR3 contains 13 residues. Germline values: CDR1 LGHDT, CDR2 YNNKEL (reference sequence). In nucleotides, the CDR3 is TGTGCCAGCAGCCAAGTGTTGAGCGGGGGGCTGTTTTTT. Protein product: CASSQVLSGGLFF.

A few counts support this clonotype. This chain connects TRBV6-2 or TRBV6-3 to TRBJ2-1, with 8 bases fitting TRBD2. The ends lost 10 bases at V and 0 bases at J; junction bases unmatched: 23. In germline, CDR1 is MNHEY, CDR2 SVGEGT. The CDR3 extends over 20 amino acids. CDR3 in DNA: TGTGCCACCTCCCTAGTTTTAGCGCGGGAGGCCGAAAGCTCCTACAATGAGCAGTTCTTC. Translated, it gives CATSLVLAREAESSYNEQFF.

The gene calls are TRBV27 and TRBJ1-4; TRBD1 might be the D (5 bases). The CDR3 loop spans 16 amino acids. Between the trimmed V and J ends, which lost 0 bases and 7 bases, there was a span of 15 bases. Germline V gives CDR1 MNHEY, CDR2 SMNVEV (reference sequence). The CDR3 DNA reads TGTGCCAGCAGTTTATCGAGTCGGGGGTATGGTGAAAAACTGTTTTTT. It codes for CASSLSSRGYGEKLFF.

This clonotype was counted at least ten times. The chain joins TRBV28 to TRBJ1-5; 9 bases map to TRBD1. V lost 5 bases to trimming and J lost 1 base; unmatched junction nucleotides: 9. CDR3 size: 17 residues. Germline-derived CDR1 and CDR2 are MDHEN and SYDVKM. In nucleotides, the CDR3 is TGTGCCAGCAGTCCTATTGGGACAGGGTGGAGCAATCAGCCCCAGCATTTT. Amino acids: CASSPIGTGWSNQPQHF.

In regard to this clonotype: The junction departs from the called germline gene at one end, perhaps through a read error. This chain uses TRBV15 with TRBJ1-1, with TRBD1 identical over 8 bases. Per germline, CDR1 LNHNV and CDR2 YYDKDF (reference sequence). This CDR3 comprises 15 residues. Written as DNA, the CDR3 is TGTGCCACCAGCAGAGCCCAGGGGGCGCGCACTGAAACTTTCTTT. This translates into CATSRAQGARTETFF.

The chain is built from TRBV7-8 and TRBJ1-5; tentative D call: TRBD1 (6 bases). CDR1 and CDR2 from the germline V gene are SGHVS and FQNEAQ. The ends were cut back, 5 bases at V and 2 bases at J, with 16 bases in the middle. This CDR3 is built from 16 residues. The CDR3 protein is CASSHAGQFGNQPQHF. As DNA, the CDR3 is TGTGCCAGCAGCCACGCCGGACAGTTCGGCAATCAGCCCCAGCATTTT.

In its sample, this clonotype was seen a few times. V is TRBV28 and J is TRBJ1-2; 11 bases are a match to TRBD1. This CDR3 contains 15 residues. Germline V lookup: CDR1 MDHEN, CDR2 SYDVKM. After removal of 4 bases from V and 6 bases from J, the junction contained 7 bases not matched to a gene. The CDR3, as DNA: TGTGCCAGCAGTTCCCGGGACAGGGGGATTGATGGCTACACCTTC. Its translation: CASSSRDRGIDGYTF.

On this clonotype: A much larger clone differs from this one at a single base, so this may be a read error. The chain has TRBV19 and TRBJ2-5; D might be TRBD1 (6 bases). In germline, CDR1 is LNHDA, CDR2 SQIVND (reference sequence). V was clipped by 11 bases and J by 2 bases, with 12 bases between them. The CDR3 length is 12 residues. CDR3 sequence reads: CASEDSQETQYF. The CDR3 DNA sequence: TGTGCCTCCGAGGACAGTCAAGAGACCCAGTACTTC.

This rearrangement joins TRBV5-3 to TRBJ2-1; 11 nucleotides align to TRBD2. TRBV5-3 is annotated as an ORF whose role is uncertain. This CDR3 comprises 14 residues. V lost 8 bases to trimming and J lost 8 bases; unmatched junction nucleotides: 9. This CDR3 is CASSVSGREDEQFF. In nucleotides, the CDR3 is TGTGCCAGCAGTGTTAGCGGGAGGGAAGATGAGCAGTTCTTC.